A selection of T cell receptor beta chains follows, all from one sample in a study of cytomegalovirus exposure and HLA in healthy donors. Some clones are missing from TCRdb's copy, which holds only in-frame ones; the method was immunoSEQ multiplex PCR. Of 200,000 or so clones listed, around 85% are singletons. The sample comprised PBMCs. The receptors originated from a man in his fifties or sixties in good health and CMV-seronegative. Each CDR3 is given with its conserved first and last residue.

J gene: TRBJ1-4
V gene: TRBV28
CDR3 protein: CASSLPPPEKLFF

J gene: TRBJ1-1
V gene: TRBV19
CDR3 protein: CASGIRGPNTEAFF

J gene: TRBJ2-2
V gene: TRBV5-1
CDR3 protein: CASSLPPGQNTGELFF

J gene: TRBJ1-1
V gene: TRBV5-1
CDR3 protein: CASSRDRGPEAFF

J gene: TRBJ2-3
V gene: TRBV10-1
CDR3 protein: CASSEFDREAQYF

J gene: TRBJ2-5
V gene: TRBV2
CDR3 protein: CASRGQGLARETQYF

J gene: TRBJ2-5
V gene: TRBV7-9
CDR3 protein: CASSSGLAGKETQYF

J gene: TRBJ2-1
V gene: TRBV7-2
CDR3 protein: CASSAGGFSTGNEQFF

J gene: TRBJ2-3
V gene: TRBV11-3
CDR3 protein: CASSFFSDTQYF

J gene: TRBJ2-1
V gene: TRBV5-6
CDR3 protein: CASSLPGHPYNEQFF

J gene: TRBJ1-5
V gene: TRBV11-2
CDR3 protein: CASSLGSTGGQPQHF

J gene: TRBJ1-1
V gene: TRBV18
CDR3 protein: CASSEGRNTEAFF

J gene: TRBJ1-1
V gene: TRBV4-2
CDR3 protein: CASSQDRGGTEAFF

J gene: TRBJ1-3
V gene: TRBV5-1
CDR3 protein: CASSLEGSTGNTIYF

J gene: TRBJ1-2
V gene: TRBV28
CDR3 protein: CASSFGTKLTGYTF

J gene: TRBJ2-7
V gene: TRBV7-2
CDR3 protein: CASRKTGGLWGEQYF

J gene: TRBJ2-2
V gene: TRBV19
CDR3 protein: CASNFDRNTGELFF

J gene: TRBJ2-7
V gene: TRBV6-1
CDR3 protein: CASSSLPGTEYEQYF

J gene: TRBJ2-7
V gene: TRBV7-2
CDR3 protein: CASSLGAGGSYEQYF

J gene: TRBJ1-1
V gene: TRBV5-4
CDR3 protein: CASSLALNTEAFF

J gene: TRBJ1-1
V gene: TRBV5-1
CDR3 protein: CASSLSQGLTEAFF

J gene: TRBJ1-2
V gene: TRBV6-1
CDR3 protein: CASSRDREYGYTF

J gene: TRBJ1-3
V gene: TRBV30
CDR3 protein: CAWGQGKGGNTIYF

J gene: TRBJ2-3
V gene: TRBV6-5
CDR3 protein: CASSYSGRYTQYF

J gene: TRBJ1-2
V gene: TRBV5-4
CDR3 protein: CASLLRGGQGNGYTF

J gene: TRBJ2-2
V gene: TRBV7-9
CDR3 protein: CASSPDAGPTGELFF

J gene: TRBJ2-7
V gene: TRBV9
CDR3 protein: CASSATGTYEQYF

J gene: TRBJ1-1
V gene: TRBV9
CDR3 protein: CASSQRDRGTEAFF

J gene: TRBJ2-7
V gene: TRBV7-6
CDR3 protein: CASSSGEVAYEQYF

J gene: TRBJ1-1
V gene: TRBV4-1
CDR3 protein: CASSHITQMNTEAFF